The rows below give T cell receptor beta chains drawn from one sample of a study of tumor and adjacent non-tumor tissue in lung cancer. TCRdb reanalysed the multiplex PCR reads using MiXCR and keeps one entry per CDR3 protein. The data hold approximately 120,000 distinct CDR3 sequences, with more than 60% observed a single time. Sequenced input: lung tumor tissue. These receptors all come from a woman aged 55-70 years with non-small cell lung cancer. CDR3s include the opening cysteine and the closing phenylalanine or tryptophan. The D gene is left open where the match is weak. Clone size appears in some rows only: once, few, many, or a class for an expanded clone.

cdr3_length: 15
clone_size: few
d_call: .
v_call: TRBV11-2
j_call: TRBJ1-1
cdr3_nt: TGTGCCGGCTCCCCCTTAGGATCTATGAACACTGAAACTTTCTTT
cdr3_aa: CAGSPLGSMNTETFF

cdr3_length: 15
clone_size: .
d_call: TRBD1
v_call: TRBV20-1
j_call: TRBJ1-2
cdr3_nt: TGCAGTGCTAGTTCGGACAGGGGGTGCAGTTATGGCTACACCTTC
cdr3_aa: CSASSDRGCSYGYTF

cdr3_length: 14
clone_size: once
d_call: .
v_call: TRBV28
j_call: TRBJ2-5
cdr3_nt: TGTGCCAGCAAATTTCAGGGGTCCCAAGAGACCCAGAACTTC
cdr3_aa: CASKFQGSQETQNF

cdr3_length: 16
clone_size: .
d_call: TRBD2
v_call: TRBV4-1
j_call: TRBJ2-5
cdr3_nt: TGTGCCAGCATCCAAGATGGACTAGCGGGGGGAGAGACCCAGTACTTC
cdr3_aa: CASIQDGLAGGETQYF

cdr3_length: 14
clone_size: .
d_call: .
v_call: TRBV29-1
j_call: TRBJ2-6
cdr3_nt: TGCAGCGTTGAGCAGGGCACTGGGGCCAAGGTCCTGACTTTC
cdr3_aa: CSVEQGTGAKVLTF

cdr3_length: 12
clone_size: many
d_call: .
v_call: TRBV12-3/TRBV12-4
j_call: TRBJ1-5
cdr3_nt: TGTGCCAGCGGAGTTCTGGATCAGCCCCAGCATTTT
cdr3_aa: CASGVLDQPQHF

cdr3_length: 13
clone_size: many
d_call: .
v_call: TRBV12-3/TRBV12-4
j_call: TRBJ1-1
cdr3_nt: TGTGCCAGCAGTTCAAATACAAACACTGAAGCTTTCTTT
cdr3_aa: CASSSNTNTEAFF

cdr3_length: 16
clone_size: few
d_call: TRBD2
v_call: TRBV11-1
j_call: TRBJ2-1
cdr3_nt: TGTGTCAGCAGCCCGAAGGGGCTAGCGGGTTGGGATGAGCAGTTCTTC
cdr3_aa: CVSSPKGLAGWDEQFF

cdr3_length: 14
clone_size: .
d_call: .
v_call: TRBV4-3
j_call: TRBJ1-5
cdr3_nt: TGCGCCAGCAGCCAAGGTCGTGGCAACCAGCCCCAGCATTTT
cdr3_aa: CASSQGRGNQPQHF

cdr3_length: 18
clone_size: .
d_call: .
v_call: TRBV6-5
j_call: TRBJ2-5
cdr3_nt: TGTGCCTGTAGCGCCCTCATAGCGGCTACCCGAGGGGGAGAGACCCAGTACTTC
cdr3_aa: CACSALIAATRGGETQYF

cdr3_length: 17
clone_size: .
d_call: .
v_call: TRBV5-4
j_call: TRBJ1-6
cdr3_nt: .
cdr3_aa: CANSFGPGTANNSPLHF

cdr3_length: 15
clone_size: few
d_call: .
v_call: TRBV6-5
j_call: TRBJ2-1
cdr3_nt: TGTGCCAGCAGCCCCCCGCGGAGCCCCTACAATGAGCAATTCTTC
cdr3_aa: CASSPPRSPYNEQFF

cdr3_length: 15
clone_size: few
d_call: .
v_call: TRBV4-1
j_call: TRBJ2-5
cdr3_nt: TGCGCCAGCAACCAAGATGTGGGGCCCCAAGAGGCCCAGTACTTC
cdr3_aa: CASNQDVGPQEAQYF

cdr3_length: 14
clone_size: few
d_call: .
v_call: TRBV11-2
j_call: TRBJ2-2
cdr3_nt: TGTGCCAGCAGCCCATTGACGGGCACCGGGGAGCTGTTTTTT
cdr3_aa: CASSPLTGTGELFF

cdr3_length: 17
clone_size: few
d_call: .
v_call: TRBV19
j_call: TRBJ2-1
cdr3_nt: TGTGCCAGTAGTGACCCCAGAGGGGGAGGCTCCTACAATGAGCAGTTCTTC
cdr3_aa: CASSDPRGGGSYNEQFF

cdr3_length: 15
clone_size: .
d_call: .
v_call: TRBV20-1
j_call: TRBJ2-5
cdr3_nt: TGCATTGCCAGAGACAGGCTACAAGGTCAAGAGACCCAGTACTTC
cdr3_aa: CIARDRLQGQETQYF

cdr3_length: 17
clone_size: .
d_call: TRBD2
v_call: TRBV11-3
j_call: TRBJ2-1
cdr3_nt: TGTGTTAGCAGCTTAGAGTTGTCTAGCGGGAGCCACACTGAGCAGTTCTTC
cdr3_aa: CVSSLELSSGSHTEQFF

cdr3_length: 14
clone_size: .
d_call: .
v_call: TRBV5-1
j_call: TRBJ2-7
cdr3_nt: TGCGCCAGTAGCCTCGACCCGGGGCCCTACGAGCAGTACTTC
cdr3_aa: CASSLDPGPYEQYF

cdr3_length: 15
clone_size: .
d_call: TRBD1
v_call: TRBV11-3
j_call: TRBJ2-3
cdr3_nt: TGTGCTAGCAGCCCAGGGACAGGGGGGACAGATACGCACTATTTT
cdr3_aa: CASSPGTGGTDTHYF

cdr3_length: 13
clone_size: .
d_call: .
v_call: TRBV29-1
j_call: TRBJ2-2
cdr3_nt: TGCAGCGTTGACAGGGAGAACACCGGGGATTTGTTTTTT
cdr3_aa: CSVDRENTGDLFF

cdr3_length: 12
clone_size: .
d_call: .
v_call: TRBV11-3
j_call: TRBJ2-7
cdr3_nt: TGTGCCAGCAGCTTAGAAAGGGGCAAGCAGTACTTC
cdr3_aa: CASSLERGKQYF

cdr3_length: 13
clone_size: few
d_call: .
v_call: TRBV11-1
j_call: TRBJ1-5
cdr3_nt: TGTGTCAGCAGCTTGGTGGGAGGTCAGCCCCATCATTTT
cdr3_aa: CVSSLVGGQPHHF

cdr3_length: 17
clone_size: many
d_call: TRBD1
v_call: TRBV6-1
j_call: TRBJ1-4
cdr3_nt: TGTGCCAGCAGTGAAGCTTTCAGAGGGGGCCCTAATGAAAAACTGTTTTTT
cdr3_aa: CASSEAFRGGPNEKLFF

cdr3_length: 15
clone_size: .
d_call: .
v_call: TRBV4-3
j_call: TRBJ1-2
cdr3_nt: TGCGCCAGCAGCCAGGATTTGCTCAAGGGTCATGGCTACACCTTC
cdr3_aa: CASSQDLLKGHGYTF

cdr3_length: 15
clone_size: .
d_call: TRBD1
v_call: TRBV4-1
j_call: TRBJ2-2
cdr3_nt: TGTGCCAGCAGCCAGAACGACAGGGACACCGGGGAGATGTTTTTT
cdr3_aa: CASSQNDRDTGEMFF

cdr3_length: 16
clone_size: .
d_call: .
v_call: TRBV6-2/TRBV6-3
j_call: TRBJ2-2
cdr3_nt: TGTGCCAGCAGCCGAATGAACTACAGGGATACCGGGGAGCTGTATTTT
cdr3_aa: CASSRMNYRDTGELYF

cdr3_length: 13
clone_size: many
d_call: .
v_call: TRBV11-2
j_call: TRBJ2-5
cdr3_nt: TGTGCCAGCAGCTTAGAGATGGGGCAGACCCAGTACTTC
cdr3_aa: CASSLEMGQTQYF

cdr3_length: 13
clone_size: .
d_call: .
v_call: TRBV12-3/TRBV12-4
j_call: TRBJ1-3
cdr3_nt: TGTTTCAGCAGACGGGGGGATGGAAACACCATATATTTT
cdr3_aa: CFSRRGDGNTIYF

cdr3_length: 12
clone_size: .
d_call: TRBD1
v_call: TRBV11-2
j_call: TRBJ1-1
cdr3_nt: TGTGCCAGCAGCGTAGGGACAGGGATAGCTTTCTTT
cdr3_aa: CASSVGTGIAFF

cdr3_length: 16
clone_size: .
d_call: TRBD2
v_call: TRBV5-4
j_call: TRBJ2-1
cdr3_nt: TGTGCCAGCACCATTGGGGGGAGCGGGGGGGCCAAGGAGCAGTTCTTC
cdr3_aa: CASTIGGSGGAKEQFF

cdr3_length: 15
clone_size: .
d_call: .
v_call: TRBV28
j_call: TRBJ2-1
cdr3_nt: TGTGCTAGTGTTACGGGGAGCGGGTACTACAATGAGCAGTTCTTC
cdr3_aa: CASVTGSGYYNEQFF

cdr3_length: 16
clone_size: .
d_call: .
v_call: TRBV4-3
j_call: TRBJ1-1
cdr3_nt: TGCGTCAGCAGCCAATATGGGAGAGGGGATTACACTGAAGCTTTCTTT
cdr3_aa: CVSSQYGRGDYTEAFF

cdr3_length: 16
clone_size: .
d_call: .
v_call: TRBV4-3
j_call: TRBJ2-2
cdr3_nt: TGCGCCAGCAACCAAGATTGGAACGAAACCACCGGGGAACTGTTTTTT
cdr3_aa: CASNQDWNETTGELFF

cdr3_length: 15
clone_size: .
d_call: TRBD2
v_call: TRBV20-1
j_call: TRBJ2-3
cdr3_nt: TGCAGTGCTCCGAACTTATTAGCGGGAATGGATACGCAGTATTTT
cdr3_aa: CSAPNLLAGMDTQYF

cdr3_length: 12
clone_size: .
d_call: .
v_call: TRBV20-1
j_call: TRBJ2-2
cdr3_nt: TGCAGTGCTACACCGAACACCGGGGAGTTGTTTTTT
cdr3_aa: CSATPNTGELFF

cdr3_length: 14
clone_size: .
d_call: .
v_call: TRBV11-1
j_call: TRBJ2-1
cdr3_nt: TGTGCCAGTAGACGGGCAAGCTCCTACAATGAGCATTTCTTC
cdr3_aa: CASRRASSYNEHFF

cdr3_length: 15
clone_size: .
d_call: .
v_call: TRBV11-2
j_call: TRBJ2-7
cdr3_nt: TGTGCCAGCAGCGGGCTCCAGGGAGCGAATAGGGAGCAGTACTTC
cdr3_aa: CASSGLQGANREQYF

cdr3_length: 13
clone_size: .
d_call: .
v_call: TRBV11-2
j_call: TRBJ1-1
cdr3_nt: TGTGCCAGCAGCCCCAGGTCCGAGACGGAAGCTCTCTTT
cdr3_aa: CASSPRSETEALF

cdr3_length: 14
clone_size: many
d_call: .
v_call: TRBV20-1
j_call: TRBJ2-3
cdr3_nt: TGCAGTGCTAGAGTGGGGGCGTCCACATATACGCAGTATTTT
cdr3_aa: CSARVGASTYTQYF

cdr3_length: 16
clone_size: few
d_call: .
v_call: TRBV7-2
j_call: TRBJ2-1
cdr3_nt: TGTGCCAGCAACCCATTAGGCTTGGAGGGACCCAATGAGCAGTTCTTC
cdr3_aa: CASNPLGLEGPNEQFF

cdr3_length: 14
clone_size: .
d_call: TRBD2
v_call: TRBV2
j_call: TRBJ2-7
cdr3_nt: TGTGCCAGCAGGCTAGCGGACATTTCCTACGAGCAGTACTTC
cdr3_aa: CASRLADISYEQYF

cdr3_length: 14
clone_size: .
d_call: .
v_call: TRBV11-3
j_call: TRBJ2-5
cdr3_nt: TGTGCCAGCAGCTTGGTGGCAGATCAAGAGACCCAGTACTTC
cdr3_aa: CASSLVADQETQYF

cdr3_length: 16
clone_size: .
d_call: TRBD2
v_call: TRBV4-3
j_call: TRBJ2-3
cdr3_nt: TGCGCCAGCAACCAAGGTGGAGGGAGGGCCGGAGATACGCAGTATTTT
cdr3_aa: CASNQGGGRAGDTQYF